The rows below give T cell receptor beta chains drawn from one sample of a study of cytomegalovirus exposure and HLA in healthy donors. Measured with immunoSEQ multiplex PCR; TCRdb has only the in-frame clones, and not every one. The table lists about 81,000 clones, 70% to 90% of them singletons. The source material was PBMCs. These receptors originate from a man between 18 and 35 years old in good health and CMV-seronegative. The CDR3 runs from the conserved cysteine through the conserved F or W. A D gene is named only where the DNA matches it firmly.

>TRBV5-8|.|TRBJ2-3
CASRPGYRRPSSTDTQYF
>TRBV2|TRBD1|TRBJ1-6
CASSYRDRDSPLHF
>TRBV11-2|.|TRBJ2-7
CASSLQGGRYEQYF
>TRBV11-2|.|.
CASSLVSSYEQYF
>TRBV27|.|TRBJ1-1
CASSLSGGGEAFF
>TRBV13|.|TRBJ1-2
CASSLYGGRGYTF
>TRBV6-1|.|TRBJ2-4
CASSDRRDIGNIQYF
>TRBV7-2|.|TRBJ2-3
CASGGRTGDTQYF
>TRBV5-4|.|TRBJ2-2
CASSLGVATGELFF
>TRBV7-9|.|TRBJ2-3
CASNLLRAGGSSTDTQYF
>TRBV28|.|TRBJ2-5
CASSLLVSKETQYF
>TRBV29-1|.|TRBJ1-1
CSTGQPTEAFF
>TRBV9|.|TRBJ1-3
CASSPHSLFSAGNTIYF
>TRBV7-6|TRBD2|TRBJ2-1
CASSLRASGSSYNEQFF
>TRBV29-1|.|TRBJ2-3
CSVGRRGGTDTQYF
>TRBV18|.|TRBJ1-3
CASSAQDLSGNTIYF
>TRBV7-2|TRBD2|TRBJ2-3
CASSLRGGTDTQYF
>TRBV12-5|TRBD2|TRBJ2-1
CASALWTSGRYNEQFF
>TRBV19|TRBD1|TRBJ1-3
CASFTGQLSGNTIYF
>TRBV19|.|TRBJ2-1
CASTPLGGSYNEQFF
>TRBV7-9|TRBD1|TRBJ2-1
CASSHRGQNSYNEQFF
>TRBV5-1|TRBD1|TRBJ2-3
CASSESPGGAGTDTQYF
>TRBV18|.|TRBJ2-7
CASSPGLTSDGQYF